This TCR beta chain comes out of a study of beta chain features in type 1 diabetes. Study background: The examined sorted cells totaled 107,917,701 across samples. General observations from the study: People with Type 1 diabetes carried modestly yet significantly shorter TCRB CDR3s in all four CD4+ subsets. Compared with healthy donors, patients appeared to share more similar naive, central memory and regulatory TCRB repertoires.

Sorting based on CD45RO/CCR7/CD25/CD127/CD95/CD27 separated CD4+ naive, central memory, regulatory and stem cell-like memory cells. The isolated RNA, all of it, was reverse transcribed, so expressed TCRB transcripts were what got sequenced. Clones were read by immunoSEQ multiplex PCR, and TCRdb kept only the in-frame ones, dropping some. In the table there are around 600,000 clones, around 12% of which are singletons. This clone was counted a few times. What it binds is not known. The CDR3 runs to 12 residues. The V gene lost 5 bases and the J gene lost 6 bases, with 10 bases spanning the gap. Germline V lookup: CDR1 SGHTA, CDR2 FQGNSA.

The source is a young man with type 1 diabetes. Sample: naive CD4+ T cells from blood. The genes are TRBV7-2 and TRBJ1-1; D is unclear. The CDR3: CASSPRSPEAFF. Written as DNA, the CDR3 is TGTGCCAGCAGCCCACGATCCCCTGAAGCTTTCTTT. The variable domain in full, completed from reference TRBV7-2 and TRBJ1-1, reads GAGVSQSPSNKVTEKGKDVELRCDPISGHTALYWYRQSLGQGLEFLIYFQGNSAPDKSGLPSDRFSAERTGGSVSTLTIQRTQQEDSAVYLCASSPRSPEAFFGQGTRLTVV.